The present T cell receptor (beta chain) was sequenced within a study of CD8 T cells in Susac syndrome. Germline-derived CDR1 and CDR2 are GTSNPN and SVGIG (reference sequence). The junction had 1 base not matched to a gene; V was cut back by 1 base and J by 3 bases. The length of the CDR3 is 13 residues. An amount of RNA that ranged from about 0.45 to 1 ug was reverse transcribed with random hexamers. From the immunoSEQ multiplex PCR reads, TCRdb called clonotypes with MiXCR, one entry per CDR3 protein. The sample gives some 110,000 distinct CDR3 sequences, 85% to 95% of which show up once; about 0.096% is in the top ten. This clonotype came up once.

Input material: CD4+ T cells from PBMCs. The receptor's source is a human donor with multiple sclerosis. The genes are TRBV30 and TRBJ2-5; TRBD1 aligns across 8 bases. The CDR3 region is CAWSATGEETQYF. CDR3 in DNA: TGTGCCTGGAGTGCGACAGGGGAAGAGACCCAGTACTTC. Variable domain in full (rest from reference TRBV30 and TRBJ2-5): SQTIHQWPATLVQPVGSPLSLECTVEGTSNPNLYWYRQAAGRGLQLLFYSVGIGQISSEVPQNLSASRPQDRQFILSSKKLLLSDSGFYLCAWSATGEETQYFGPGTRLLVL.